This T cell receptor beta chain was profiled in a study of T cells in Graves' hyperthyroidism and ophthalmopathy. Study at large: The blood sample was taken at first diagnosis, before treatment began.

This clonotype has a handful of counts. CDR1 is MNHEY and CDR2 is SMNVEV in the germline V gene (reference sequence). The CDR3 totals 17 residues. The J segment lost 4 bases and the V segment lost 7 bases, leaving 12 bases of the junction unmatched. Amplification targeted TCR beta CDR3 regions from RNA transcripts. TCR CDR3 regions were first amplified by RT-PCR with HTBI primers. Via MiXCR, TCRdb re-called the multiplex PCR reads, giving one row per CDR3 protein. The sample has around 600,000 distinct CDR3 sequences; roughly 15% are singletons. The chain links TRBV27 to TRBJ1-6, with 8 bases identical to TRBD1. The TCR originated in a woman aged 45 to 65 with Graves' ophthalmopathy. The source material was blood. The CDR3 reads CASKRGGTGDYNSPLHF. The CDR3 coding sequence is TGTGCCAGCAAGCGGGGTGGGACAGGTGATTATAATTCACCCCTCCACTTT.